The 21 T cell receptor beta chains reported below all come from one sample, sequenced in a study of T cells in Graves' hyperthyroidism and ophthalmopathy. Amplification of TCR beta CDR3 regions used RNA as the template. A set of HTBI primers served as the primers for a first-round RT-PCR of the TCR CDR3. TCRdb re-called the multiplex PCR reads through MiXCR, storing one row per CDR3 protein. The profile covers roughly 350,000 distinct CDR3 sequences, with approximately 14% appearing a single time and around 32% taken by the ten largest. The sequenced material came from blood. The origin of the receptors is a woman in her 40s with Graves' ophthalmopathy.

This clonotype was observed many times. The gene calls are TRBV19 and TRBJ2-1; TRBD2 aligns across 10 bases. There are 17 residues in the CDR3. The germline V gene has CDR1 LNHDA and CDR2 SQIVND (reference sequence). V gave up 3 bases and J gave up 5 bases; unmatched junction bases: 10. The CDR3 is CASSILSTGLANNEQFF. DNA for the CDR3: TGTGCCAGTAGTATCCTATCAACGGGACTAGCGAACAATGAGCAGTTCTTC.

In this sample, this clonotype turned up many times. This chain links TRBV7-9 with TRBJ2-2; no firm D call. The CDR3 is made up of 12 amino acids. Trimming removed 1 base from V and 7 bases from J, with 4 bases in between. Germline V lookup: CDR1 SEHNR, CDR2 FQNEAQ (reference sequence). The CDR3 protein is CASSLVYGELFF. CDR3 nucleotide sequence: TGTGCCAGCAGCTTAGTCTACGGGGAGCTGTTTTTT.

This clonotype has at least ten counts. The rearrangement links TRBV13 to TRBJ2-3, with D possibly TRBD2 on 5 matching bases. Germline V gives CDR1 PRHDT, CDR2 FYEKMQ (reference sequence). Trimming removed 4 bases at V and 2 bases at J, with 13 bases between. The CDR3 loop spans 15 amino acids. The CDR3 nucleotides read TGTGCCAGCAGCTGGAGTCGGGGTCCCACAGATACGCAGTATTTT. Translated: CASSWSRGPTDTQYF.

This clonotype was seen at least ten times. The chain is built from TRBV20-1 and TRBJ2-2, with D tentatively TRBD1 (5 bases). The CDR3 length is 12 residues. The germline V gene encodes CDR1 DFQATT and CDR2 SNEGSKA (reference sequence). Trimming shortened V by 3 bases and J by 12 bases, and 14 bases separated the two germline ends. CDR3 bases: TGCAGTGCTAGTTTCAGGGCCGACAAGCTGTTTTTT. Translated, it gives CSASFRADKLFF.

This clonotype was seen at least ten times. This chain links TRBV11-3 with TRBJ2-7; 8 bases map to TRBD1. CDR1 is SGHNT, CDR2 YENEEA, per germline. Trimming cost V 2 bases and J 7 bases; bases outside gene matches: 19. The CDR3 is 18 amino acids. The CDR3 coding sequence is TGTGCCAGCAGCTTAACCCTAGGCGGCCCTGGACAGGGCTGGGAGCAGTACTTC. This gives the protein CASSLTLGGPGQGWEQYF.

In this sample, this clonotype turned up many times. This chain links TRBV2 with TRBJ2-3, with 14 nucleotides matching TRBD2. This CDR3 is built from 14 residues. J gave up 6 bases and V 4 bases, and 0 bases lay outside the gene matches. Germline lookup yields CDR1 SNHLY and CDR2 FYNNEI. This CDR3 is CASSGLAGGDTQYF. In nucleotides, the CDR3 is TGTGCCAGCAGTGGACTAGCGGGAGGGGATACGCAGTATTTT.

This clonotype appeared many times. The chain employs TRBV11-2 and TRBJ1-1; the D is unclear. The CDR3 spans 14 residues. The V gene's germline CDR1 is SGHAT and CDR2 FQNNGV. Between the trimmed V and J ends, which lost 3 bases and 7 bases, there was a span of 15 bases. Here the CDR3 reads CASSFIRRQIEAFF. The CDR3 DNA reads TGTGCCAGCAGCTTTATACGGAGGCAGATTGAAGCTTTCTTT.

This clonotype has at least ten counts. V usage is TRBV12-3 or TRBV12-4 and J usage is TRBJ2-2; 7 bases fit TRBD2. Trimming at V came to 1 base and at J to 2 bases, leaving 1 base not matched to a gene. The CDR3 contains 15 residues. CDR3 DNA sequence: TGTGCCAGCAGTTTAGGCGGGAGAAACACCGGGGAGCTGTTTTTT. Translating it yields CASSLGGRNTGELFF.

This clonotype showed up just a few times. The chain carries TRBV9 and TRBJ2-3; D might be TRBD2 (5 bases). With 3 bases removed from V and 5 bases from J, the gap between germline ends came to 16 bases. Germline-derived CDR1 and CDR2 are SGDLS and YYNGEE. The CDR3 totals 15 residues. CDR3 DNA sequence: TGTGCCAGCAGCGGGGAGATAGCTGCATTAGATACGCAGTATTTT. The encoded protein is CASSGEIAALDTQYF. The variable domain in full, completed from reference TRBV9 and TRBJ2-3, reads DSGVTQTPKHLITATGQRVTLRCSPRSGDLSVYWYQQSLDQGLQFLIQYYNGEERAKGNILERFSAQQFPDLHSELNLSSLELGDSALYFCASSGEIAALDTQYFGPGTRLTVL.

Many counts were recorded for this clonotype. V gene TRBV20-1 combines with J gene TRBJ2-3; D could derive from TRBD1 or TRBD2 (5 bases each). The V end lost 8 bases, the J end lost 2 bases, and 20 bases lay between the germline ends. There are 15 residues in the CDR3. Germline V gene data show CDR1 as DFQATT and CDR2 as SNEGSKA (reference sequence). The CDR3: CSFLGPFSHTDTQYF. CDR3 DNA sequence: TGCAGTTTCTTGGGACCGTTCTCTCACACAGATACGCAGTATTTT.

This clonotype has only a few counts. The gene calls are TRBV3-1 and TRBJ2-2; 7 bases are a match to TRBD1. The germline CDR1 and CDR2 sequences are LGHDT and YNNKEL (reference sequence). The length of the CDR3 is 15 residues. The J segment lost 5 bases and the V segment lost 3 bases, leaving 6 bases of the junction unmatched. In DNA, the CDR3 is TGTGCCAGCAGCCAGGAAGGGGGCCGGACCGGGGAGCTGTTTTTT. Protein: CASSQEGGRTGELFF.

The chain links TRBV18 to TRBJ1-6; D ambiguous. The germline V gene has CDR1 KGHSH and CDR2 LQKENI. The CDR3 covers 15 residues. V lost 1 base and J lost 7, with 11 bases in between. The CDR3 nucleotides read TGTGCCAGCTCACCACTGAGACATTTAAATTCACCCCTCCACTTT. It translates to CASSPLRHLNSPLHF.

This chain links TRBV29-1 with TRBJ2-4, with TRBD1 identical over 7 bases. CDR1 is SQVTM and CDR2 is ANQGSEA in the germline V gene. This CDR3 has 14 residues. V shed 6 bases and J 3 bases; nucleotides not matched to a gene: 8. Here the CDR3 reads CSVQTGFVKNIQYF. CDR3 in DNA: TGCAGCGTCCAGACAGGGTTCGTCAAAAACATTCAGTACTTC. Filled out from reference TRBV29-1 and TRBJ2-4, the complete variable domain reads SAVISQKPSRDICQRGTSLTIQCQVDSQVTMMFWYRQQPGQSLTLIATANQGSEATYESGFVIDKFPISRPNLTFSTLTVSNMSPEDSSIYLCSVQTGFVKNIQYFGAGTRLSVL.

This clonotype was counted at least ten times. This chain links TRBV7-9 with TRBJ2-3; maybe TRBD1 (6 bases). This CDR3 is built from 13 residues. Between the trimmed V and J ends, which lost 5 bases and 10 bases, there was a span of 16 bases. The germline V gene has CDR1 SEHNR and CDR2 FQNEAQ (reference sequence). The CDR3 sequence: CASSPSSGGAQYF. In nucleotides, the CDR3 is TGTGCCAGCAGCCCATCATCTGGGGGCGCGCAGTATTTT.

This clonotype was detected many times. The V gene is TRBV29-1, the J gene TRBJ2-3, with D tentatively TRBD1 (5 bases). The CDR3 contains 12 residues. The V end was cut by 5 bases, the J end by 4 bases, with 10 bases between. CDR1 is SQVTM, CDR2 ANQGSEA, per germline. In DNA, the CDR3 is TGCAGCGTTCCCGCAGGGCCAGATACGCAGTATTTT. It specifies CSVPAGPDTQYF.

In its sample, this clonotype was seen a few times. The chain recombines TRBV6-1 with TRBJ2-1, with TRBD2 matching over 8 bases. With V trimmed by 8 bases and J by 4 bases, 10 bases remained unmatched. Germline assignment: CDR1 MNHNS and CDR2 SASEGT. CDR3 length: 15 residues. CDR3 region: CASGGGPGGYNEQFF. CDR3 nucleotide sequence: TGTGCCAGCGGCGGGGGGCCTGGGGGTTACAATGAGCAGTTCTTC.

This clonotype was counted many times. The genes are TRBV6-1 and TRBJ1-2; maybe TRBD1 (5 bases). V gave up 7 bases and J gave up 4 bases, with 19 bases separating them. The length of the CDR3 is 15 residues. CDR1 and CDR2 (germline): MNHNS, SASEGT. The CDR3: CASTKKGDGFYGYTF. The CDR3 DNA is TGTGCCAGCACCAAGAAAGGGGACGGGTTCTATGGCTACACCTTC.

This clonotype was seen repeatedly, ten times or more. The chain carries TRBV6-4 and TRBJ1-1, with D tentatively TRBD1 (5 bases). CDR1 and CDR2 from the germline V gene are MRHNA and SNTAGT. The CDR3 sequence is 14 residues long. V was shortened by 2 bases and J by 2 bases, with 9 bases between the two germline ends. CDR3 DNA: TGTGCCAGCAGTGACGACGGGGCCAACACTGAAGCTTTCTTT. It yields the protein CASSDDGANTEAFF.

This chain links TRBV6-1 with TRBJ1-5; 8 nucleotides match TRBD1. V lost 7 bases to trimming and J lost 2 bases; unmatched junction nucleotides: 7. The CDR3 length is 15 residues. The germline V gene encodes CDR1 MNHNS and CDR2 SASEGT. The CDR3 protein is CASNGQGSGNQPQHF. CDR3 in DNA: TGTGCCAGCAACGGACAGGGTAGTGGCAATCAGCCCCAGCATTTT.

This clonotype was found many times. The V gene is TRBV5-1, the J gene TRBJ1-1; a possible D gene is TRBD1 (6 bases). Trimming cost V 2 bases and J 5 bases, with 10 bases left between them. CDR3 size: 13 residues. CDR1 SGHRS and CDR2 YFSETQ come from the germline V gene. CDR3 sequence (DNA): TGCGCCAGCAGCTTCGGAGGGGGGACTGAAGCTTTCTTT. Amino acids: CASSFGGGTEAFF.

The V gene is TRBV6-1, the J gene TRBJ2-3; no reliable D call. The CDR3 is made up of 15 amino acids. Germline V gene lookup returns CDR1 MNHNS and CDR2 SASEGT. Trimming cost V 7 bases and J 1 base, with 15 bases left between them. CDR3 DNA: TGTGCCAGCAAGACCGGGTCCAGAGGCACAGATACGCAGTATTTT. Residues: CASKTGSRGTDTQYF.